The 23 T cell receptor beta chains in this list originate from one sample, sequenced in a study of blood T cell repertoires in COVID-19. Clones were sequenced by immunoSEQ multiplex PCR, and TCRdb holds only the in-frame ones, with some missing. This table has some 220,000 clones, around 81% appearing once. Sequencing used peripheral blood. Receptors were obtained from a human donor in a cohort sampled during active COVID-19.

This sequence joins TRBV27 and TRBJ1-1, with D possibly TRBD1 on 6 matching bases. The V end lost 6 bases, the J end lost 10 bases, and 15 bases lay between the germline ends. The CDR3 totals 12 residues. Looked up from germline, CDR1 is MNHEY and CDR2 is SMNVEV (reference sequence). For the CDR3, the DNA is TGTGCCAGCAGACTACAGGGTGGGAGAGCTTTCTTT. It codes for CASRLQGGRAFF.

The CDR3 sequence: CASSRQGDREETQYF. For the CDR3, the DNA is TGCGCCAGCAGTCGTCAGGGGGACAGGGAAGAGACCCAGTACTTC. V is TRBV5-1 and J is TRBJ2-5, with 9 bases aligning to TRBD1. The CDR3 contains 15 residues. Germline CDR1 is SGHRS and CDR2 is YFSETQ. V gave up 5 bases and J gave up 3 bases; unmatched junction bases: 8.

This sequence joins TRBV15 and TRBJ1-5; weak D call: TRBD1 (5 bases). V lost 4 bases and J lost 3, with 16 bases in between. The CDR3 is 16 amino acids. Per germline, CDR1 LNHNV and CDR2 YYDKDF (reference sequence). CDR3 residues: CATSTEGDRNNQPQHF. The CDR3 bases are TGTGCCACCAGCACAGAGGGTGACAGAAACAATCAGCCCCAGCATTTT.

The rearrangement uses TRBV6-5 and TRBJ1-5; D ambiguous. CDR3 size: 15 residues. Germline loops: CDR1 MNHEY, CDR2 SVGAGI. The germline V and J ends were trimmed by 0 bases and 2 bases, with 8 bases remaining between them. The CDR3 bases are TGTGCCAGCAGTTACTCGATCGGTGGCAATCAGCCCCAGCATTTT. It specifies CASSYSIGGNQPQHF.

J is TRBJ2-1 and V is TRBV24-1; maybe TRBD1 (6 bases). This CDR3 is built from 16 residues. CDR1 and CDR2 (germline): KGHDR, SFDVKD. V lost 4 bases and J 3 bases, leaving 15 bases between the germline ends. This chain's CDR3 is CATSEGASDSYNEQFF. CDR3 nucleotides: TGTGCCACCAGTGAAGGGGCCTCGGACAGCTACAATGAGCAGTTCTTC.

The chain links TRBV28 to TRBJ2-5; TRBD1 matches at 10 bases. The CDR3 extends over 16 amino acids. Germline CDR1 reads MDHEN; CDR2 reads SYDVKM. With V trimmed by 7 bases and J by 2 bases, 10 bases remained unmatched. The CDR3: CASKLGGTGEQETQYF. DNA for the CDR3: TGTGCCAGCAAACTGGGTGGGACAGGGGAACAAGAGACCCAGTACTTC.

The chain recombines TRBV10-3 with TRBJ1-5; D ambiguous. The CDR3 length is 13 residues. V gave up 5 bases and J gave up 6 bases, with 11 bases separating them. Germline-derived CDR1 and CDR2 are ENHRY and SYGVKD. The CDR3 DNA reads as TGTGCCATCAGTCCCAAGCGCGCTCAGCCCCAGCATTTT. This gives the protein CAISPKRAQPQHF.

Here the CDR3 reads CASSLLAGGPGGELFF. The CDR3 coding sequence is TGCGCCAGCAGCCTTTTAGCGGGAGGGCCCGGCGGGGAGCTGTTTTTT. V and J are TRBV5-1 and TRBJ2-2, with 11 bases aligning to TRBD2. Germline V lookup: CDR1 SGHRS, CDR2 YFSETQ. The junction had 9 bases not matched to a gene; V was cut back by 4 bases and J by 7 bases. The CDR3 is made up of 16 amino acids. Variable domain in full (rest from reference TRBV5-1 and TRBJ2-2): KAGVTQTPRYLIKTRGQQVTLSCSPISGHRSVSWYQQTPGQGLQFLFEYFSETQRNKGNFPGRFSGRQFSNSRSEMNVSTLELGDSALYLCASSLLAGGPGGELFFGEGSRLTVL.

This rearrangement joins TRBV6-6 to TRBJ1-1, with no clear D. V was pared by 2 bases and J by 9 bases, with 10 bases between. Looked up from germline, CDR1 is MNHNY and CDR2 is SVGAGI (reference sequence). CDR3 length equals 12 residues. The CDR3 spells CASSYPRDKAFF. The CDR3 coding sequence is TGTGCCAGCAGTTACCCCCGGGATAAAGCTTTCTTT.

The chain employs TRBV3-1 (or the pseudogene TRBV3-2) and TRBJ1-2; D unclear. The V end was cut by 4 bases, the J end by 4 bases, with 16 bases between. Germline assignment: CDR1 LGHDT and CDR2 YNNKEL (reference sequence). The CDR3 sequence is 15 residues long. The CDR3 bases are TGTGCCAGCAGCCCTCGGAGAGGGTCGGGCTATGGCTACACCTTC. Translation: CASSPRRGSGYGYTF.

This clone was seen only once. This chain connects TRBV28 to TRBJ2-1; no firm D call. The germline V gene has CDR1 MDHEN and CDR2 SYDVKM. V was trimmed by 2 bases and J by 10 bases, leaving 6 bases between them. The CDR3 is 11 residues long. CDR3 nucleotide sequence: TGTGCCAGCAGTTTAGGCGGCGAGCAGTTCTTC. Its translation is CASSLGGEQFF. Combining the CDR3 with reference TRBV28 and TRBJ2-1 gives the whole variable domain DVKVTQSSRYLVKRTGEKVFLECVQDMDHENMFWYRQDPGLGLRLIYFSYDVKMKEKGDIPEGYSVSREKKERFSLILESASTNQTSMYLCASSLGGEQFFGPGTRLTVL.

The chain combines TRBV11-3 with TRBJ2-1, with D possibly matching TRBD2 (6 bases). The CDR3 totals 14 residues. Germline V CDR1 and CDR2: SGHNT, YENEEA. Trimming removed 3 bases from V and 8 bases from J, with 14 bases in between. CDR3 nucleotides: TGTGCCAGCAGCTTGGGGGGTGGGCCGGATGAGCAGTTCTTC. It translates to CASSLGGGPDEQFF. The entire variable domain, with the rest obtained from reference TRBV11-3 and TRBJ2-1, is as follows: EAGVVQSPRYKIIEKKQPVAFWCNPISGHNTLYWYLQNLGQGPELLIRYENEEAVDDSQLPKDRFSAERLKGVDSTLKIQPAELGDSAVYLCASSLGGGPDEQFFGPGTRLTVL.

The rearrangement links TRBV28 to TRBJ1-2, with a tentative D call TRBD1 (6 bases). Trimming stripped 2 bases from V and 8 bases from J, with 12 bases between. The length of the CDR3 is 13 residues. CDR1 is MDHEN, CDR2 SYDVKM, per germline. The DNA for the CDR3 is TGTGCCAGCAGTTTAAACAGGGTCGGCGGCTACACCTTC. Protein: CASSLNRVGGYTF.

The rearrangement uses TRBV19 and TRBJ1-6; D is perhaps TRBD1 (5 bases). Per the germline V gene, CDR1 is LNHDA and CDR2 is SQIVND (reference sequence). V was trimmed by 5 bases and J by 7 bases, leaving 12 bases between them. The CDR3 totals 14 residues. The chain's CDR3 is CASSLHKGNSPLHF. For the CDR3, the DNA is TGTGCCAGTAGTCTTCATAAGGGGAATTCACCCCTCCACTTT. Looking up the rest from reference TRBV19 and TRBJ1-6 gives the full variable domain: DGGITQSPKYLFRKEGQNVTLSCEQNLNHDAMYWYRQDPGQGLRLIYYSQIVNDFQKGDIAEGYSVSREKKESFPLTVTSAQKNPTAFYLCASSLHKGNSPLHFGNGTRLTVT.

This clone was observed a handful of times. This chain joins TRBV7-8 and TRBJ1-5; 7 positions agree with TRBD1. The CDR3 consists of 15 residues. CDR1 and CDR2 from the germline V gene are SGHVS and FQNEAQ. V lost 3 bases to trimming and J lost 4 bases; unmatched junction nucleotides: 6. The CDR3 reads CASSFAAGGNQPQHF. As DNA, the CDR3 is TGTGCCAGCAGCTTCGCGGCAGGGGGTAATCAGCCCCAGCATTTT.

The V gene is TRBV28, the J gene TRBJ2-3; the D gene is possibly TRBD2 (6 bases). The CDR3 runs to 16 residues. Germline values: CDR1 MDHEN, CDR2 SYDVKM. Trimming removed 3 bases from V and 2 bases from J, with 15 bases in between. The chain's CDR3 is CASSFSTSPSTDTQYF. CDR3 sequence (DNA): TGTGCCAGCAGTTTTTCAACTAGCCCATCCACAGATACGCAGTATTTT.

The chain combines TRBV7-2 with TRBJ2-5; maybe TRBD2 (5 bases). This CDR3 comprises 13 residues. The V gene lost 2 bases and the J gene lost 2 bases, with 6 bases spanning the gap. The germline CDR1 and CDR2 sequences are SGHTA and FQGNSA. The DNA for the CDR3 is TGTGCCAGCAGCTTAACTAGGCAAGAGACCCAGTACTTC. This sequence encodes CASSLTRQETQYF.

The V and J genes are TRBV19 and TRBJ1-6; possible D gene TRBD1, 5 bases. Germline CDR1 is LNHDA and CDR2 is SQIVND (reference sequence). This CDR3 is built from 14 residues. Trimming left V 3 bases short and J 6 bases short, with 9 bases between. As DNA, the CDR3 is TGTGCCAGTAGTATGGGGCTGATTAATTCACCCCTCCACTTT. This encodes CASSMGLINSPLHF. The variable domain in full, completed from reference TRBV19 and TRBJ1-6, reads DGGITQSPKYLFRKEGQNVTLSCEQNLNHDAMYWYRQDPGQGLRLIYYSQIVNDFQKGDIAEGYSVSREKKESFPLTVTSAQKNPTAFYLCASSMGLINSPLHFGNGTRLTVT.

V gene TRBV2 combines with J gene TRBJ2-2; D might be TRBD2 (7 bases). This CDR3 has 13 amino acids. V dropped 8 bases and J dropped 7 bases, with 14 bases sitting between them. The germline V gene has CDR1 SNHLY and CDR2 FYNNEI. The CDR3 is CASVGGRDGELFF. For the CDR3, the DNA is TGTGCCAGCGTCGGGGGGCGCGACGGGGAGCTGTTTTTT.

The rearrangement links TRBV3-1 (or the pseudogene TRBV3-2) to TRBJ1-1; the D is unclear. The germline V and J ends were trimmed by 4 bases and 1 base, with 10 bases remaining between them. CDR3 size: 14 residues. The germline gives CDR1 LGHDT, CDR2 YNNKEL (reference sequence). Here the CDR3 reads CASSPSLQNTEAFF. DNA of the CDR3: TGTGCCAGCAGCCCCAGTTTACAGAACACTGAAGCTTTCTTT.

The chain recombines TRBV3-1 (or the pseudogene TRBV3-2) with TRBJ2-2, with 9 bases aligning to TRBD2. The length of the CDR3 is 15 residues. Germline CDR1 reads LGHDT; CDR2 reads YNNKEL (reference sequence). V shed 8 bases, J shed 5 bases, and the junction held 9 bases outside the gene matches. The CDR3 protein is CASGSSGIETGELFF. Written as DNA, the CDR3 is TGTGCCAGCGGCTCTAGCGGGATCGAAACCGGGGAGCTGTTTTTT.

This clone has just a few counts. The gene calls are TRBV5-1 and TRBJ2-5, with 9 bases lining up with TRBD1. The junction had 6 bases not matched to a gene; V was cut back by 4 bases and J by 2 bases. Germline CDR1 is SGHRS and CDR2 is YFSETQ. The CDR3 length is 15 residues. The CDR3 spells CASSTGQGSQETQYF. As DNA, the CDR3 is TGCGCCAGCAGCACAGGACAGGGGAGTCAAGAGACCCAGTACTTC.

This clone was detected a few times. J is TRBJ2-5 and V is TRBV7-9; 11 nucleotides align to TRBD2. The germline V gene encodes CDR1 SEHNR and CDR2 FQNEAQ (reference sequence). This CDR3 contains 15 residues. The J segment lost 7 bases and the V segment lost 5 bases, leaving 9 bases of the junction unmatched. CDR3 DNA sequence: TGTGCCAGCAGCCGTAGACTAGCGGGGATGGGGACCCAGTACTTC. Translating it yields CASSRRLAGMGTQYF.